One sample yielded the 30 T cell receptor beta chains listed below, sequenced in a study of response to subunit inactivated influenza vaccine. TCRdb reanalysed the RT-PCR reads using MiXCR and keeps one entry per CDR3 protein. The table has almost 600,000 distinct CDR3 sequences, around 15% seen once. Sequencing was performed on PBMCs from blood, taken less than 13 days after vaccination. The receptors originated from a man aged 45-65 years who received an inactivated influenza vaccine.

This clonotype turned up a few times. The genes are TRBV30 and TRBJ2-7; D is uncertain. The CDR3 runs to 12 residues. Per germline, CDR1 GTSNPN and CDR2 SVGIG (reference sequence). V lost 2 bases and J lost 3, with 8 bases in between. CDR3 DNA sequence: TGTGCCTGGAGTACGGTGGGCTACGAGCAGTACTTC. It yields the protein CAWSTVGYEQYF.

This rearrangement joins TRBV6-2 or TRBV6-3 to TRBJ2-1; tentative D call: TRBD2 (5 bases). CDR3 length: 16 residues. V lost 8 bases to trimming and J lost 7 bases, with 24 bases between them. Germline CDR1 and CDR2: MNHEY and SVGEGT. CDR3 DNA sequence: TGTGCCAGCCGATTTAATCGGGGATTCCCCCGAAATGAGCAGTTCTTC. Translated: CASRFNRGFPRNEQFF.

The chain is built from TRBV6-1 and TRBJ1-5; TRBD1 is a possible D gene (5 bases). Trimming shortened V by 5 bases and J by 3 bases, and 14 bases separated the two germline ends. The V gene's germline CDR1 is MNHNS and CDR2 SASEGT. This CDR3 spans 15 amino acids. The CDR3 DNA reads as TGTGCCAGCAGTCCCGGCCGGGGCCCCAATCAGCCCCAGCATTTT. This encodes CASSPGRGPNQPQHF.

The chain links TRBV4-1 to TRBJ1-3, with 9 bases aligning to TRBD1. The J segment lost 0 bases and the V segment lost 1 base, leaving 10 bases of the junction unmatched. The CDR3 runs 19 residues. Germline V gene lookup returns CDR1 MGHRA and CDR2 YSYEKL. The CDR3 bases are TGCGCCAGCAGCCAAGTAGGGACAGGGATAATTCACTCTGGAAACACCATATATTTT. The encoded protein is CASSQVGTGIIHSGNTIYF.

V and J are TRBV15 and TRBJ2-4; 12 positions agree with TRBD2. The junction had 11 bases not matched to a gene; V was cut back by 5 bases and J by 0 bases. The CDR3 is 19 amino acids. In germline, CDR1 is LNHNV, CDR2 YYDKDF (reference sequence). The CDR3 reads CATSPRGTSGRIAKNIQYF. CDR3 bases: TGTGCCACCAGCCCAAGAGGCACTAGCGGGAGGATAGCCAAAAACATTCAGTACTTC.

The CDR3 region has the DNA TGTGCCAGCAGCCCGTCGGCCGGTGACTATGGCTACACCTTC. Amino acid sequence: CASSPSAGDYGYTF. The chain recombines TRBV7-2 with TRBJ1-2; D is ambiguous. The germline V and J ends were trimmed by 5 bases and 3 bases, with 13 bases remaining between them. The CDR3 is made up of 14 amino acids. The germline V gene encodes CDR1 SGHTA and CDR2 FQGNSA.

This clonotype was observed a few times. V is TRBV28 and J is TRBJ2-6, with 9 bases matching TRBD1. V trimming: 6 bases; J trimming: 3 bases; junction bases outside the gene matches: 9. The CDR3 runs 17 residues. CDR1 and CDR2 from the germline V gene are MDHEN and SYDVKM. The CDR3 is CASRPGTGSVGANVLTF. Here the CDR3 DNA reads TGTGCCAGCAGACCCGGGACAGGGTCTGTTGGGGCCAACGTCCTGACTTTC.

The chain recombines TRBV5-5 with TRBJ2-1; TRBD1 matches at 7 bases. Losses at the gene ends were 5 bases for V and 7 bases for J; bases not matched to a gene: 12. Germline CDR1 SGHKS, CDR2 YYEKEE (reference sequence). The CDR3 consists of 15 residues. CDR3 DNA: TGTGCCAGCAGGATAACAGGGGATGTACTTAATGAGCAGTTCTTC. This translates into CASRITGDVLNEQFF.

This chain connects TRBV9 to TRBJ2-3; the D gene is possibly TRBD2 (7 bases). V shed 3 bases and J shed 1 base, with 15 bases lying between them. This CDR3 spans 16 amino acids. Germline CDR1 SGDLS, CDR2 YYNGEE. CDR3 residues: CASSALRGGGTDTQYF. The CDR3, as DNA: TGTGCCAGCAGCGCCCTTAGGGGGGGAGGCACAGATACGCAGTATTTT. The variable domain in full, with the rest retrieved from reference TRBV9 and TRBJ2-3, is DSGVTQTPKHLITATGQRVTLRCSPRSGDLSVYWYQQSLDQGLQFLIQYYNGEERAKGNILERFSAQQFPDLHSELNLSSLELGDSALYFCASSALRGGGTDTQYFGPGTRLTVL.

This clonotype was detected only a few times. V usage is TRBV15 and J usage is TRBJ1-5; D is unclear. The CDR3 consists of 15 residues. V was shortened by 0 bases and J by 7 bases, with 13 bases between the two germline ends. The germline V gene encodes CDR1 LNHNV and CDR2 YYDKDF (reference sequence). This chain's CDR3 is CATSRDAGIGQPQHF. The CDR3 DNA follows: TGTGCCACCAGCAGAGATGCAGGAATTGGGCAGCCCCAGCATTTT.

The chain couples TRBV2 to TRBJ2-3; TRBD1 matches at 9 bases. Germline V CDR1 and CDR2: SNHLY, FYNNEI. J gave up 6 bases and V 1 base, and 5 bases lay outside the gene matches. This CDR3 comprises 15 residues. CDR3 region: CASSEVGTGWDTQYF. Written as DNA, the CDR3 is TGTGCCAGCAGTGAAGTAGGGACAGGGTGGGATACGCAGTATTTT.

The chain carries TRBV12-3 or TRBV12-4 and TRBJ2-2; 9 nucleotides match TRBD2. This CDR3 has 15 amino acids. Germline trimming cut 7 bases from V and 6 bases from J; bases unmatched to any gene: 9. The CDR3 nucleotides are TGTGCCAGCAATAGGGCGGGAGGGCCTCCCGGGGAGCTGTTTTTT. Translating gives CASNRAGGPPGELFF.

This clonotype occurred a few times. This rearrangement joins TRBV24-1 to TRBJ2-5; no clear D. The germline V gene has CDR1 KGHDR and CDR2 SFDVKD. CDR3 size: 14 residues. Trimming pared 3 bases from V and 5 bases from J, leaving 12 bases between. CDR3 nucleotide sequence: TGTGCCACCAGTGATCCTCCCCGGGTTGAGACCCAGTACTTC. Translation: CATSDPPRVETQYF.

The rearrangement joins TRBV7-8 to TRBJ2-7, with 8 nucleotides matching TRBD2. Germline V gene data show CDR1 as SGHVS and CDR2 as FQNEAQ. CDR3 size: 16 residues. J gave up 0 bases and V 1 base, and 5 bases lay outside the gene matches. The CDR3 sequence: CASSLGVSGASYEQYF. The CDR3 coding sequence is TGTGCCAGCAGCTTAGGCGTTAGCGGGGCCTCCTACGAGCAGTACTTC.

The V gene is TRBV6-5, the J gene TRBJ1-5; D is possibly TRBD1 (6 bases). V gave up 4 bases and J gave up 10 bases, with 14 bases separating them. There are 13 residues in the CDR3. Germline values: CDR1 MNHEY, CDR2 SVGAGI. Here the CDR3 reads CASSFGGMGPQHF. CDR3 bases: TGTGCCAGCAGTTTCGGGGGCATGGGCCCCCAGCATTTT.

This chain connects TRBV9 to TRBJ2-1, with D tentatively TRBD2 (5 bases). V lost 0 bases, J lost 9 bases, and 10 bases lay in between. CDR3 length: 13 residues. Germline CDR1 is SGDLS and CDR2 is YYNGEE. Here the CDR3 reads CASSVEASSEQFF. In DNA, the CDR3 is TGTGCCAGCAGCGTAGAGGCTAGCAGTGAGCAGTTCTTC. Based on the CDR3 plus reference TRBV9 and TRBJ2-1, the full variable domain is DSGVTQTPKHLITATGQRVTLRCSPRSGDLSVYWYQQSLDQGLQFLIQYYNGEERAKGNILERFSAQQFPDLHSELNLSSLELGDSALYFCASSVEASSEQFFGPGTRLTVL.

CDR3 DNA: TGCAGTGAAGGGACAGGCCCCCCCTACAATGAGCAGTTCTTC. It translates to CSEGTGPPYNEQFF. The chain is built from TRBV20-1 and TRBJ2-1; 8 bases are a match to TRBD1. CDR1 DFQATT and CDR2 SNEGSKA come from the germline V gene (reference sequence). After removal of 7 bases from V and 2 bases from J, the junction contained 7 bases not matched to a gene. The CDR3 has 14 amino acids.

Only a few counts were recorded for this clonotype. The J gene is TRBJ2-3, the V gene TRBV3-1; TRBD2 aligns across 7 bases. Germline CDR1 LGHDT, CDR2 YNNKEL (reference sequence). V lost 6 bases to trimming and J lost 0 bases; unmatched junction nucleotides: 6. The length of the CDR3 is 15 residues. DNA for the CDR3: TGTGCCAGCAGGCCTCTAGCGGCTAGCACAGATACGCAGTATTTT. It yields the protein CASRPLAASTDTQYF.

CDR3 in amino acids: CASSAGIDTQYF. The DNA of the CDR3 is TGTGCCAGCAGCGCAGGCATAGATACGCAGTATTTT. This chain links TRBV11-2 with TRBJ2-3, with D hard to call. Per germline, CDR1 SGHAT and CDR2 FQNNGV. The CDR3 runs to 12 residues. Trimming removed 5 bases at V and 5 bases at J, with 8 bases between.

This clonotype was picked up many times. This chain joins TRBV3-1 and TRBJ2-2; no definite D call. V gave up 1 base and J gave up 6 bases, with 6 bases separating them. This CDR3 contains 13 residues. Germline-derived CDR1 and CDR2 are LGHDT and YNNKEL (reference sequence). CDR3 DNA sequence: TGTGCCAGCAGCCAAGTTTACGCCGGGGAGCTGTTTTTT. It is translated as CASSQVYAGELFF.

V gene TRBV6-1 combines with J gene TRBJ2-1; 13 bases align to TRBD2. The CDR3 has 14 residues. After removal of 7 bases from V and 15 bases from J, the junction contained 12 bases not matched to a gene. Germline V gene lookup returns CDR1 MNHNS and CDR2 SASEGT. CDR3 sequence: CASIDKGLAGLVFF. CDR3 DNA sequence: TGTGCCAGCATCGATAAGGGACTAGCGGGATTGGTGTTCTTC.

The chain combines TRBV5-1 with TRBJ2-7; 11 positions agree with TRBD2. V was pared by 1 base and J by 0 bases, with 9 bases of the junction left unmatched. Germline CDR1 SGHRS, CDR2 YFSETQ. This CDR3 contains 18 residues. The CDR3 bases are TGCGCCAGCAGCTTGACACTAGCGGGAGCGAAAGTCTCCTACGAGCAGTACTTC. Its translation is CASSLTLAGAKVSYEQYF. Filled out from reference TRBV5-1 and TRBJ2-7, the complete variable domain reads KAGVTQTPRYLIKTRGQQVTLSCSPISGHRSVSWYQQTPGQGLQFLFEYFSETQRNKGNFPGRFSGRQFSNSRSEMNVSTLELGDSALYLCASSLTLAGAKVSYEQYFGPGTRLTVT.

The chain has TRBV20-1 and TRBJ2-3; D ambiguous. The CDR3 length is 14 residues. The germline gives CDR1 DFQATT, CDR2 SNEGSKA (reference sequence). The V and J ends lost 3 bases and 4 bases respectively, with 14 bases between them. CDR3 bases: TGCAGTGCTAGGGTAGTCAGATACCCAGATACGCAGTATTTT. It specifies CSARVVRYPDTQYF.

The chain recombines TRBV24-1 with TRBJ2-1; 12 bases are a match to TRBD2. V lost 9 bases and J lost 10; bases outside the gene matches: 18. The germline V gene has CDR1 KGHDR and CDR2 SFDVKD. The CDR3 length is 17 residues. Here the CDR3 reads CATSGSFRLAGEREQFF. CDR3 bases: TGTGCCACCTCGGGCAGCTTCCGACTAGCGGGGGAAAGGGAGCAGTTCTTC.

This clonotype has more than one count but fewer than ten. V is TRBV4-3 and J is TRBJ2-7; D remains ambiguous. Per germline, CDR1 LGHNA and CDR2 YSLEER. Trimming removed 0 bases at V and 4 bases at J, with 7 bases between. The CDR3 consists of 13 residues. For the CDR3, the DNA is TGCGCCAGCAGCCAAGATCTCAAATACGAGCAGTACTTC. Encoded protein: CASSQDLKYEQYF.

In its sample, this clonotype was seen a few times. The chain combines TRBV7-2 with TRBJ2-1, with 8 bases identical to TRBD1. From germline, CDR1 is SGHTA and CDR2 FQGNSA. V trimming: 2 bases; J trimming: 4 bases; junction bases outside the gene matches: 7. The CDR3 has 16 amino acids. CDR3 protein: CASSLNTGGLYNEQFF. The CDR3 nucleotides are TGTGCCAGCAGCTTAAATACAGGGGGTCTTTACAATGAGCAGTTCTTC.

The table lists this clonotype with a few counts. V gene TRBV7-9 combines with J gene TRBJ2-7, with 8 bases lining up with TRBD2. Germline CDR1 is SEHNR and CDR2 is FQNEAQ (reference sequence). The V segment lost 6 bases and the J segment 6 bases; nucleotides outside the gene matches: 7. CDR3 size: 13 residues. The CDR3 region has the DNA TGTGCCAGCAGACCCGGGGGGGAGGGCGAGCAGTACTTC. It codes for CASRPGGEGEQYF.

This clonotype appeared a few times. V is TRBV4-3 and J is TRBJ1-2, with TRBD1 as a possible D gene (5 bases). This CDR3 has 15 residues. V was trimmed by 0 bases and J by 2 bases, leaving 10 bases between them. CDR1 is LGHNA and CDR2 is YSLEER in the germline V gene. The CDR3 coding sequence is TGCGCCAGCAGCCAAGATGGAAAGGGGAACTATGGCTACACCTTC. Amino acid sequence: CASSQDGKGNYGYTF.

This rearrangement joins TRBV27 to TRBJ1-1; D gene unclear. Germline lookup yields CDR1 MNHEY and CDR2 SMNVEV (reference sequence). This CDR3 is built from 15 residues. V dropped 3 bases and J dropped 1 base, with 12 bases sitting between them. The CDR3 spells CASSFWAGANTEAFF. The CDR3 coding sequence is TGTGCCAGCAGTTTTTGGGCAGGCGCGAACACTGAAGCTTTCTTT.

This clonotype appeared a few times. The gene calls are TRBV4-3 and TRBJ1-2; unclear D gene. V lost 5 bases and J 6 bases, leaving 16 bases between the germline ends. Looked up from germline, CDR1 is LGHNA and CDR2 is YSLEER. CDR3 length: 14 residues. The CDR3 is CASSARSGMDGYTF. The CDR3 bases are TGCGCCAGCAGCGCCCGATCGGGGATGGATGGCTACACCTTC.